The 29 T cell receptor beta chains reported below all come from one sample, sequenced in a study of blood T cell repertoires in COVID-19 (TCRdb year 2020). The library was obtained by the immunoSEQ multiplex PCR assay. TCRdb carries this immuneACCESS record with in-frame sequences only. Its versions omit some clonotypes, under half of them owing to an unresolved V gene in the studies checked, with the rest unexplained. Across this sample there are roughly 180,000 clones, with approximately 82% seen only once. The ten most abundant clones make up 15% to 20% of the sample. Input material: PBMCs or T cells enriched from blood (not recorded which). All receptors come from a man aged 55-75 years who had recovered from COVID-19.

This clone was counted once. The gene calls are TRBV7-9 and TRBJ1-5, with TRBD1 as a possible D gene (5 bases). The CDR3 loop spans 14 amino acids. Germline CDR1 reads SEHNR; CDR2 reads FQNEAQ (reference sequence). Trimming cost V 4 bases and J 0 bases, with 7 bases left between them. This CDR3 reads CASSSDSSNQPQHF. The CDR3, as DNA: TGTGCCAGCAGCTCCGACAGTAGCAATCAGCCCCAGCATTTT.

The V call is TRBV29-1, the J call TRBJ2-3, with 10 bases aligning to TRBD1. Germline V CDR1 and CDR2: SQVTM, ANQGSEA. The junction had 16 bases not matched to a gene; V was cut back by 7 bases and J by 0 bases. The CDR3 is 18 residues long. The CDR3: CSAKRGTGVGLSTDTQYF. CDR3 coding DNA: TGCAGCGCCAAAAGGGGGACAGGGGTGGGTCTTAGCACAGATACGCAGTATTTT.

This chain uses TRBV28 with TRBJ1-1; weak D call: TRBD1 (6 bases). CDR1 is MDHEN and CDR2 is SYDVKM in the germline V gene. V lost 6 bases to trimming and J lost 5 bases, with 19 bases between them. The CDR3 contains 15 residues. Here the CDR3 DNA reads TGTGCCAGCAGGGGTTGGAGGGGAGGGGGAACTGAAGCTTTCTTT. It translates to CASRGWRGGGTEAFF.

The J gene is TRBJ2-7, the V gene TRBV18; D remains ambiguous. The CDR3 covers 13 residues. Trimming took off 3 bases at V and 2 bases at J, with 8 bases between the two ends. The V gene's germline CDR1 is KGHSH and CDR2 LQKENI. CDR3 amino acids: CASSPLETYEQYF. The CDR3 nucleotides are TGTGCCAGCTCACCCCTCGAGACCTACGAGCAGTACTTC.

This clone has only one observation. The J gene is TRBJ1-3, the V gene TRBV28, with a possible D match to TRBD1 (6 bases). Germline loops: CDR1 MDHEN, CDR2 SYDVKM. The CDR3 is 14 amino acids. Trimming removed 4 bases at V and 3 bases at J, with 10 bases between. This CDR3 is CASSSGGLGNTIYF. CDR3 in DNA: TGTGCCAGCAGTTCGGGGGGGCTTGGAAACACCATATATTTT.

This chain joins TRBV7-2 and TRBJ2-2, with D hard to call. Germline V gene sequence: CDR1 SGHTA, CDR2 FQGNSA. The CDR3 is made up of 15 amino acids. V gave up 2 bases and J gave up 6 bases, with 13 bases separating them. CDR3 in amino acids: CASSLLSQYSGELFF. In DNA form, the CDR3 reads TGTGCCAGCAGCTTATTGTCTCAGTATTCCGGGGAGCTGTTTTTT. The full variable domain, in which reference TRBV7-2 and TRBJ2-2 provide the parts outside the CDR3, is GAGVSQSPSNKVTEKGKDVELRCDPISGHTALYWYRQSLGQGLEFLIYFQGNSAPDKSGLPSDRFSAERTGGSVSTLTIQRTQQEDSAVYLCASSLLSQYSGELFFGEGSRLTVL.

This clone was counted once. The CDR3 is CASSRWSGGANTGELFF. Here the CDR3 DNA reads TGTGCCAGCAGCCGCTGGAGCGGGGGGGCGAACACCGGGGAGCTGTTTTTT. This chain links TRBV7-9 with TRBJ2-2, with 10 bases matching TRBD2. The germline gives CDR1 SEHNR, CDR2 FQNEAQ (reference sequence). The CDR3 contains 17 residues. The V segment lost 5 bases and the J segment 0 bases; nucleotides outside the gene matches: 6.

The chain has TRBV7-9 and TRBJ2-2, with D maybe TRBD1 (5 bases). The ends were cut back, 5 bases at V and 4 bases at J, with 20 bases in the middle. Germline V gene data show CDR1 as SEHNR and CDR2 as FQNEAQ (reference sequence). The CDR3 sequence is 17 residues long. DNA of the CDR3: TGTGCCAGCAGCCCTCTGGGGCCGGAAAGGGGCACCGGGGAGCTGTTTTTT. It yields the protein CASSPLGPERGTGELFF.

The V and J genes are TRBV6-5 and TRBJ1-6; TRBD1 is a possible D gene (5 bases). Germline V CDR1 and CDR2: MNHEY, SVGAGI. V lost 5 bases, J lost 0 bases, and 8 bases lay in between. The CDR3 runs to 15 residues. CDR3 DNA: TGTGCCAGCAGTCCAGGGATCTCCTATAATTCACCCCTCCACTTT. Its protein is CASSPGISYNSPLHF.

The chain has TRBV6-5 and TRBJ2-7, with D maybe TRBD1 (5 bases). Germline loops: CDR1 MNHEY, CDR2 SVGAGI. This CDR3 is built from 15 residues. V dropped 1 base and J dropped 3 bases, with 13 bases sitting between them. The CDR3 DNA sequence: TGTGCCAGCAGTTACTTGGTAGGGGATCACTACGAGCAGTACTTC. It is translated as CASSYLVGDHYEQYF.

V gene TRBV9 combines with J gene TRBJ1-1; TRBD1 is a possible D gene (5 bases). Germline assignment: CDR1 SGDLS and CDR2 YYNGEE. The V gene lost 0 bases and the J gene lost 5 bases, with 14 bases spanning the gap. This CDR3 comprises 15 residues. CDR3 bases: TGTGCCAGCAGCGTAGAAGGGCAGGGAGGGACTGAAGCTTTCTTT. It is translated as CASSVEGQGGTEAFF.

This clone was counted only a few times. This chain connects TRBV2 to TRBJ2-7, with D perhaps TRBD1 (5 bases). This CDR3 spans 14 amino acids. V was clipped by 2 bases and J by 5 bases, with 13 bases between them. The germline gives CDR1 SNHLY, CDR2 FYNNEI. The CDR3 region is CASSESRRAHEQYF. CDR3 DNA: TGTGCCAGCAGTGAATCGCGCAGGGCCCACGAGCAGTACTTC.

The chain couples TRBV2 to TRBJ2-7; TRBD1 matches 8 bases. Germline CDR1 reads SNHLY; CDR2 reads FYNNEI. The junction had 7 bases not matched to a gene; V was cut back by 7 bases and J by 2 bases. This CDR3 has 14 amino acids. The CDR3 is CASTDRGIPYEQYF. CDR3 in DNA: TGTGCCAGCACCGACAGGGGAATACCCTACGAGCAGTACTTC.

The V call is TRBV9, the J call TRBJ1-3, with D maybe TRBD1 (6 bases). Trimming took 0 bases from V and 2 from J, leaving 12 bases between them. CDR1 is SGDLS, CDR2 YYNGEE, per germline. The CDR3 covers 16 residues. CDR3 in amino acids: CASSVAAQGTGNTIYF. The CDR3 coding sequence is TGTGCCAGCAGCGTAGCTGCTCAGGGGACTGGAAACACCATATATTTT.

This chain links TRBV15 with TRBJ1-5; tentatively, D is TRBD1 (5 bases). Trimming pared 4 bases from V and 8 bases from J, leaving 9 bases between. Looked up from germline, CDR1 is LNHNV and CDR2 is YYDKDF (reference sequence). This CDR3 region has 12 residues. The CDR3 nucleotides read TGTGCCACCAGCACGCCGACAGAGCCCCAGCATTTT. Its translation is CATSTPTEPQHF.

This clone has only one observation. J is TRBJ2-2 and V is TRBV7-2, with 8 nucleotides matching TRBD1. V was clipped by 2 bases and J by 5 bases; unmatched bases: 13. This CDR3 has 18 amino acids. Per germline, CDR1 SGHTA and CDR2 FQGNSA. The CDR3 spells CASSLIKGQGARTGELFF. The CDR3 DNA follows: TGTGCCAGCAGCTTAATAAAGGGGCAGGGGGCGCGGACCGGGGAGCTGTTTTTT.

The gene calls are TRBV6-1 and TRBJ2-1; 8 bases align to TRBD1. The CDR3 is made up of 15 amino acids. V dropped 2 bases and J dropped 0; count of bases not matched to a gene: 0. Per the germline V gene, CDR1 is MNHNS and CDR2 is SASEGT. Written as DNA, the CDR3 is TGTGCCAGCAGTGAACAGGGGGCCTCCTACAATGAGCAGTTCTTC. Translated: CASSEQGASYNEQFF.

For the CDR3, the DNA is TGTGCCAGCAGCTTAGACCTGGCAGGGCAATATGGCTACACCTTC. It codes for CASSLDLAGQYGYTF. This chain connects TRBV7-8 to TRBJ1-2, with D possibly being TRBD1 (5 bases). V was clipped by 1 base and J by 5 bases, with 14 bases between them. The germline V gene encodes CDR1 SGHVS and CDR2 FQNEAQ. The CDR3 spans 15 residues.

The genes are TRBV5-4 and TRBJ2-2; D is unresolved. The V and J ends lost 4 bases and 6 bases respectively, with 10 bases between them. Looked up from germline, CDR1 is SGHNT and CDR2 is YYREEE (reference sequence). This CDR3 region has 13 residues. This CDR3 reads CASSVDSAGELFF. CDR3 DNA: TGTGCCAGCAGCGTCGATAGTGCCGGGGAGCTGTTTTTT.

This clone came up once. The chain recombines TRBV30 with TRBJ2-7; 9 nucleotides agree with TRBD1. The CDR3 runs to 14 residues. Germline CDR1 reads GTSNPN; CDR2 reads SVGIG (reference sequence). The junction had 4 bases not matched to a gene; V was cut back by 0 bases and J by 4 bases. The DNA for the CDR3 is TGTGCCTGGAGTGTCGGGACAGGGCTATACGAGCAGTACTTC. It encodes CAWSVGTGLYEQYF.

A note on this clone: This sample also contains other DNA sequences that code for the same CDR3. The J gene is TRBJ1-1, the V gene TRBV9; D is unresolved. The germline V gene encodes CDR1 SGDLS and CDR2 YYNGEE. V lost 2 bases and J 0 bases, leaving 8 bases between the germline ends. The CDR3 runs to 14 residues. The CDR3 reads CASSVRSMNTEAFF. The CDR3 bases are TGTGCCAGCAGCGTCCGGAGCATGAACACTGAAGCTTTCTTT.

The V call is TRBV24-1, the J call TRBJ2-1, with 8 bases lining up with TRBD2. Germline V gives CDR1 KGHDR, CDR2 SFDVKD. After removal of 4 bases from V and 2 bases from J, the junction contained 9 bases not matched to a gene. This CDR3 region has 17 residues. CDR3 region: CATSDQQGLVPYNEQFF. In DNA form, the CDR3 reads TGTGCCACCAGTGACCAACAGGGACTAGTACCCTACAATGAGCAGTTCTTC.

The gene calls are TRBV3-1 (or the pseudogene TRBV3-2) and TRBJ2-1, with 12 bases lining up with TRBD2. CDR1 LGHDT and CDR2 YNNKEL come from the germline V gene (reference sequence). The CDR3 runs 18 residues. Germline trimming cut 1 base from V and 5 bases from J; bases unmatched to any gene: 9. CDR3 amino acids: CASSQGGLAGGPHNEQFF. The CDR3 coding sequence is TGTGCCAGCAGCCAAGGTGGGCTAGCGGGAGGGCCGCACAATGAGCAGTTCTTC.

This clone was found a few times. The DNA for the CDR3 is TGTGCCAGCAGTGAATCTCGGACAGGGGAAACCGGGGAGCTGTTTTTT. As protein: CASSESRTGETGELFF. J is TRBJ2-2 and V is TRBV25-1; 9 nucleotides agree with TRBD1. The CDR3 length is 16 residues. Germline V gene sequence: CDR1 MGHDK, CDR2 SYGVNS. V shed 1 base, J shed 5 bases, and the junction held 5 bases outside the gene matches. Combining the CDR3 with reference TRBV25-1 and TRBJ2-2 gives the whole variable domain EADIYQTPRYLVIGTGKKITLECSQTMGHDKMYWYQQDPGMELHLIHYSYGVNSTEKGDLSSESTVSRIRTEHFPLTLESARPSHTSQYLCASSESRTGETGELFFGEGSRLTVL.

The table lists this clone with many counts. The chain is built from TRBV9 and TRBJ1-4; a possible D gene is TRBD1 (5 bases). This CDR3 is 15 amino acids long. The germline CDR1 and CDR2 sequences are SGDLS and YYNGEE. The ends were cut back, 0 bases at V and 8 bases at J, with 14 bases in the middle. The CDR3 is CASSVGEGAGEKLFF. In nucleotides, the CDR3 is TGTGCCAGCAGCGTAGGGGAAGGGGCTGGGGAAAAACTGTTTTTT.

In its sample, this clone was seen a few times. V is TRBV6-6 and J is TRBJ1-5; unclear D gene. This CDR3 has 11 amino acids. Deletions cut 2 bases from V and 16 bases from J, with 12 bases between. CDR1 is MNHNY, CDR2 SVGAGI, per germline (reference sequence). The CDR3 DNA sequence: TGTGCCAGCAGTTACGAGGTGAAGAAACATTTT. Protein product: CASSYEVKKHF.

The chain recombines TRBV3-1 (or the pseudogene TRBV3-2) with TRBJ2-7; possible D gene TRBD2, 6 bases. CDR3 length equals 15 residues. CDR1 is LGHDT, CDR2 YNNKEL, per germline (reference sequence). Trimming took 0 bases from V and 1 from J, leaving 10 bases between them. CDR3 residues: CASSQELAKSYEQYF. The CDR3 DNA is TGTGCCAGCAGCCAAGAACTAGCTAAGTCCTACGAGCAGTACTTC.

J is TRBJ1-2 and V is TRBV28, with 7 positions matching TRBD1. V was pared by 6 bases and J by 0 bases, with 4 bases of the junction left unmatched. CDR1 and CDR2 from the germline V gene are MDHEN and SYDVKM. This CDR3 is 14 amino acids long. The CDR3 nucleotides are TGTGCCAGCAGGCGACAGGGTTCTAACTATGGCTACACCTTC. Encoded protein: CASRRQGSNYGYTF.

The chain is built from TRBV9 and TRBJ2-3, with 8 nucleotides matching TRBD1. CDR1 SGDLS and CDR2 YYNGEE come from the germline V gene. This CDR3 has 17 residues. J was trimmed by 1 base and V by 3 bases; bases with no gene match: 10. The CDR3 region has the DNA TGTGCCAGCAGCGCCCATCAGGGGGCCAGGGGCACAGATACGCAGTATTTT. This codes for CASSAHQGARGTDTQYF.